A single sample gave rise to the 30 T cell receptor beta chains below, sequenced in a study of OX40 agonist ivuxolimab in advanced cancers. TCRdb's copy holds only in-frame clones and misses some; the assay was immunoSEQ multiplex PCR. The sample has about 55,000 clones; approximately 84% are singletons. The sample in question was CD4+ or CD8+ T cells sorted from blood, obtained in a trial of the OX40 agonist ivuxolimab. All receptors come from an adult with an advanced solid tumor such as melanoma, head and neck, liver or kidney cancer.

This clone was seen once. The V and J genes are TRBV4-1 and TRBJ2-3, with D possibly TRBD2 on 5 matching bases. V lost 1 base to trimming and J lost 3 bases, with 11 bases between them. This CDR3 spans 15 amino acids. Looked up from germline, CDR1 is MGHRA and CDR2 is YSYEKL. The CDR3 protein is CASSQVYGETDTQYF. CDR3 DNA: TGCGCCAGCAGCCAAGTATATGGGGAGACAGATACGCAGTATTTT.

The V call is TRBV21-1, the J call TRBJ1-5; the table's D call of TRBD1 was not tested on the DNA. TRBV21-1 represents a pseudogene. There are 18 residues in the CDR3. CDR3 amino acids: CAAAKTQSGALNNQPQHF. CDR3 sequence (DNA): TGTGCAGCAGCAAAGACCCAAAGTGGGGCACTGAACAATCAGCCCCAGCATTTT.

V and J are TRBV7-9 and TRBJ2-3, with D perhaps given as TRBD1 or TRBD2 (5 bases each). V gave up 5 bases and J gave up 1 base, with 7 bases separating them. CDR3 length: 13 amino acids. Germline V lookup: CDR1 SEHNR, CDR2 FQNEAQ (reference sequence). The CDR3 sequence is CASSRGGTDTQYF. The CDR3 DNA sequence: TGTGCCAGCAGCCGAGGGGGCACAGATACGCAGTATTTT.

The chain carries TRBV7-8 and TRBJ1-2; D remains unclear. CDR3 size: 15 residues. Germline-derived CDR1 and CDR2 are SGHVS and FQNEAQ. V was cut by 5 bases and J by 2 bases, with 15 bases left in between. CDR3 DNA: TGTGCCAGCAGCCCTTTCCCGGGATCGAACTATGGCTACACCTTC. It translates to CASSPFPGSNYGYTF.

The CDR3 DNA reads as TGTGCCAGCAGTGGGGGGGCGGGGCCCTACGAGCAGTACTTC. Its translation: CASSGGAGPYEQYF. This sequence joins TRBV2 and TRBJ2-7; D might be TRBD1 or TRBD2, each matching 6 bases. This CDR3 comprises 14 residues. V was pared by 4 bases and J by 2 bases, with 12 bases between. From germline, CDR1 is SNHLY and CDR2 FYNNEI.

The gene calls are TRBV7-6 and TRBJ2-7, with D unclear. The germline V gene encodes CDR1 SGHVS and CDR2 FNYEAQ. The CDR3 length is 13 residues. The V end lost 1 base, the J end lost 3 bases, and 7 bases lay between the germline ends. The CDR3, as DNA: TGTGCCAGCAGCTTAGGCTTTAGCTACGAGCAGTACTTC. Encoded protein: CASSLGFSYEQYF.

By share of the sample, this clone is medium-sized. The J gene is TRBJ1-2, the V gene TRBV19; D is unresolved. Looked up from germline, CDR1 is LNHDA and CDR2 is SQIVND (reference sequence). There are 13 residues in the CDR3. V lost 3 bases and J lost 7, with 12 bases in between. The CDR3 reads CASSIWDMGGYTF. CDR3 in DNA: TGTGCCAGTAGTATTTGGGATATGGGTGGCTACACCTTC.

The chain joins TRBV28 to TRBJ2-1; no reliable D call. Trimming removed 5 bases at V and 7 bases at J, with 9 bases between. The CDR3 runs to 12 residues. In germline, CDR1 is MDHEN, CDR2 SYDVKM. The CDR3 DNA sequence: TGTGCCAGCAGTCCCCCTATGAATGAGCAGTTCTTC. Translation gives CASSPPMNEQFF.

This clone was picked up one time. This chain links TRBV10-1 with TRBJ2-1, with TRBD2 identical over 7 bases. The V gene's germline CDR1 is WNHNN and CDR2 SYGVQD (reference sequence). V shed 0 bases and J 6 bases; nucleotides not matched to a gene: 11. The CDR3 loop spans 17 amino acids. Written as DNA, the CDR3 is TGCGCCAGCAGTGAGTCGACTAGTGGGGGGGTCGGCAATGAGCAGTTCTTC. As protein: CASSESTSGGVGNEQFF.

The chain is built from TRBV9 and TRBJ1-2; no definite D call. Germline CDR1 is SGDLS and CDR2 is YYNGEE. Trimming shortened V by 0 bases and J by 4 bases, and 10 bases separated the two germline ends. The length of the CDR3 is 14 residues. The CDR3 loop reads CASSVGRESYGYTF. For the CDR3, the DNA is TGTGCCAGCAGCGTAGGGAGGGAAAGCTATGGCTACACCTTC.

The V gene is TRBV28, the J gene TRBJ1-2; 7 bases match TRBD1. This CDR3 is 15 amino acids long. Germline V lookup: CDR1 MDHEN, CDR2 SYDVKM. V lost 7 bases to trimming and J lost 0 bases; unmatched junction nucleotides: 8. CDR3 bases: TGTGCCAGCACCACTCTGGACAGGTCTAACTATGGCTACACCTTC. It specifies CASTTLDRSNYGYTF.

This chain connects TRBV28 to TRBJ1-5; no definite D call. The CDR3 runs 14 residues. In germline, CDR1 is MDHEN, CDR2 SYDVKM. V was clipped by 3 bases and J by 4 bases, with 10 bases between them. CDR3 sequence (DNA): TGTGCCAGCAGTTTTTTTTCTTATAATCAGCCCCAGCATTTT. Encoded protein: CASSFFSYNQPQHF.

This CDR3 reads CASSESLTAIDTF. In DNA, the CDR3 is TGTGCCAGCAGTGAATCGTTGACCGCCATAGACACCTTC. The V and J genes are TRBV25-1 and TRBJ1-2, with D hard to call. Germline CDR1 is MGHDK and CDR2 is SYGVNS. This CDR3 is built from 13 residues. The V end was cut by 1 base, the J end by 12 bases, with 15 bases between.

The rearrangement joins TRBV27 to TRBJ1-2; 9 nucleotides agree with TRBD1. Germline values: CDR1 MNHEY, CDR2 SMNVEV (reference sequence). The CDR3 covers 15 residues. Trimming cost V 6 bases and J 5 bases; bases outside gene matches: 10. CDR3 residues: CASSYGTGPMYGYTF. The CDR3 DNA reads as TGTGCCAGCAGCTATGGGACAGGGCCCATGTATGGCTACACCTTC.

This sequence joins TRBV9 and TRBJ1-3, with D perhaps TRBD1 (5 bases). V was cut by 4 bases and J by 7 bases, with 30 bases left in between. The length of the CDR3 is 19 residues. Germline V gene lookup returns CDR1 SGDLS and CDR2 YYNGEE. The CDR3 sequence is CASSLDPNEGRNIWNTIYF. The CDR3 nucleotides read TGTGCCAGCAGCCTCGACCCCAACGAGGGGCGAAACATTTGGAACACCATATATTTT.

The chain links TRBV5-4 to TRBJ1-2; 9 nucleotides align to TRBD1. Per germline, CDR1 SGHNT and CDR2 YYREEE (reference sequence). J was trimmed by 1 base and V by 4 bases; bases with no gene match: 8. The length of the CDR3 is 16 residues. CDR3 in amino acids: CASSTGGSWDNYGYTF. CDR3 sequence (DNA): TGTGCCAGCAGCACAGGGGGCTCTTGGGATAACTATGGCTACACCTTC.

The genes are TRBV7-9 and TRBJ1-2, with a weak D call TRBD1 (5 bases). This CDR3 spans 12 amino acids. V lost 1 base to trimming and J lost 7 bases, with 7 bases between them. CDR1 and CDR2 from the germline V gene are SEHNR and FQNEAQ (reference sequence). The CDR3 DNA follows: TGTGCCAGCAGCTTAGGGGACTTTGGCTACACCTTC. Protein product: CASSLGDFGYTF.

The J gene is TRBJ2-1, the V gene TRBV7-8; D is ambiguous. The CDR3 sequence is 14 residues long. Trimming left V 5 bases short and J 8 bases short, with 16 bases between. Looked up from germline, CDR1 is SGHVS and CDR2 is FQNEAQ. For the CDR3, the DNA is TGTGCCAGCAGCGCGGCCGAAATGCTCCATGAGCAGTTCTTC. Its protein product is CASSAAEMLHEQFF.

The CDR3 reads CASSRSGGDRGFEQYF. The DNA for the CDR3 is TGTGCCAGCAGTCGTTCCGGTGGGGACAGGGGCTTTGAGCAGTACTTC. This rearrangement joins TRBV27 to TRBJ2-7; 10 bases map to TRBD1. V lost 5 bases, J lost 7 bases, and 14 bases stayed unmatched. The CDR3 extends over 16 amino acids. The germline V gene encodes CDR1 MNHEY and CDR2 SMNVEV (reference sequence).

The V gene is TRBV19, the J gene TRBJ2-1; 11 positions match TRBD2. The CDR3 extends over 16 amino acids. V trimming: 3 bases; J trimming: 7 bases; junction bases outside the gene matches: 8. Per germline, CDR1 LNHDA and CDR2 SQIVND (reference sequence). CDR3 nucleotide sequence: TGTGCCAGTAGTATCGAGCTAGCGGGGGGCTATAATGAGCAGTTCTTC. Translated: CASSIELAGGYNEQFF.

The chain is built from TRBV10-3 and TRBJ1-1; possibly TRBD1 for D (6 bases). Looked up from germline, CDR1 is ENHRY and CDR2 is SYGVKD. Trimming left V 4 bases short and J 5 bases short, with 11 bases between. The CDR3 covers 13 residues. Here the CDR3 DNA reads TGTGCCATCAGTGGTTGGGGGGCAACTGAAGCTTTCTTT. This sequence encodes CAISGWGATEAFF.

The V and J genes are TRBV7-9 and TRBJ2-1, with 8 bases matching TRBD1. V was pared by 5 bases and J by 7 bases, with 10 bases of the junction left unmatched. There are 15 residues in the CDR3. Germline V lookup: CDR1 SEHNR, CDR2 FQNEAQ (reference sequence). The CDR3 region has the DNA TGTGCCAGCAGCGCCCCCCAGGGGGCGGGAAATGAGCAGTTCTTC. This gives the protein CASSAPQGAGNEQFF.

This clone was detected only a few times. V and J are TRBV19 and TRBJ1-1, with no clear D. Germline CDR1 LNHDA, CDR2 SQIVND (reference sequence). The length of the CDR3 is 14 residues. V gave up 7 bases and J gave up 0 bases, with 12 bases separating them. The CDR3 sequence is CASTRLLMNTEAFF. CDR3 nucleotides: TGTGCCAGTACCCGGCTACTTATGAACACTGAAGCTTTCTTT.

Details on this clone: A read error is likely, as this CDR3 ends without the conserved phenylalanine or tryptophan. CDR3 residues: CASVGTTPPGYNSPLHL. CDR3 DNA sequence: TGTGCCAGCGTTGGCACGACGCCTCCGGGCTATAATTCACCCCTCCACCTT. The chain couples TRBV2 to TRBJ1-6; no definite D call. The CDR3 is made up of 17 amino acids. The V gene's germline CDR1 is SNHLY and CDR2 FYNNEI. V was pared by 8 bases and J by 3 bases, with 20 bases between.

This sequence joins TRBV1 and TRBJ2-6. TRBV1 is labeled a pseudogene. The CDR3 covers 16 residues. CDR3 sequence (DNA): TGCACCAGCAGCACTTGTGCACAAAGTCGGGCCAACGTCCTGACTTTC. As protein: CTSSTCAQSRANVLTF.

The CDR3 region is CASSPDEWTGEGETQYF. Written as DNA, the CDR3 is TGTGCCAGCAGCCCCGACGAGTGGACAGGGGAGGGGGAGACCCAGTACTTC. The rearrangement uses TRBV7-2 and TRBJ2-5, with 9 bases matching TRBD1. CDR3 length equals 17 residues. CDR1 is SGHTA and CDR2 is FQGNSA in the germline V gene. V shed 5 bases, J shed 5 bases, and the junction held 15 bases outside the gene matches.

This rearrangement joins TRBV28 to TRBJ1-3, with 7 bases identical to TRBD1. Losses at the gene ends were 3 bases for V and 7 bases for J; bases not matched to a gene: 3. Germline CDR1 reads MDHEN; CDR2 reads SYDVKM. The CDR3 sequence is 13 residues long. This CDR3 is CASSFEQGNTIYF. CDR3 DNA sequence: TGTGCCAGCAGTTTCGAACAGGGGAACACCATATATTTT.

Concerning this clone itself: The same CDR3 can be traced to other DNA sequences in this sample. This chain connects TRBV27 to TRBJ2-7, with D uncertain. Per germline, CDR1 MNHEY and CDR2 SMNVEV (reference sequence). This CDR3 is built from 12 residues. V gave up 5 bases and J gave up 3 bases, with 8 bases separating them. Written as DNA, the CDR3 is TGTGCCAGCAGTCCTCTAGGCTACGAGCAGTACTTC. This sequence encodes CASSPLGYEQYF.

This chain connects TRBV9 to TRBJ2-1; tentatively, D is TRBD1 or TRBD2 (5 bases each). CDR1 SGDLS and CDR2 YYNGEE come from the germline V gene. The CDR3 runs 12 residues. The germline V and J ends were trimmed by 4 bases and 10 bases, with 12 bases remaining between them. The CDR3: CASSYGAREQFF. CDR3 bases: TGTGCCAGCAGCTACGGGGCTAGAGAGCAGTTCTTC. The entire variable domain, with the rest obtained from reference TRBV9 and TRBJ2-1, is as follows: DSGVTQTPKHLITATGQRVTLRCSPRSGDLSVYWYQQSLDQGLQFLIQYYNGEERAKGNILERFSAQQFPDLHSELNLSSLELGDSALYFCASSYGAREQFFGPGTRLTVL.

The chain joins TRBV29-1 to TRBJ2-3; 7 bases agree with TRBD1. V lost 7 bases, J lost 6 bases, and 10 bases stayed unmatched. This CDR3 comprises 13 residues. The germline V gene has CDR1 SQVTM and CDR2 ANQGSEA. CDR3 sequence (DNA): TGCAGCGCCGCTGGACAGGCTTGGGATACGCAGTATTTT. Protein product: CSAAGQAWDTQYF.